This T cell receptor beta chain came from a study of T cell responses to AZD1222 COVID-19 vaccine. Study-level background: Pooling covered second doses at about 4 or about 12 weeks. Study-wide findings and caveats: Just a handful of AZD1222 recipients were seropositive at baseline.

Produced via immunoSEQ multiplex PCR; TCRdb's table is partial and in-frame only. There are more than 80,000 clones in the sample; just over 90% occur only once, and about a fifth lies in the top ten. Worth noting for this clone: Its antigen is unknown.

Here the sequenced sample was peripheral blood, taken on day 0 of AZD1222 vaccination. The receptor was isolated from an adult in good health.

The CDR3 DNA is TGTGCCAGCAGCTTAGATACAGTGACTAATGAGCAGTTCTTC. Protein sequence: CASSLDTVTNEQFF. The chain uses TRBV7-9 and TRBJ2-1; D is undetermined. The CDR3 runs 14 residues. V was shortened by 1 base and J by 7 bases, with 11 bases between the two germline ends. Germline values: CDR1 SEHNR, CDR2 FQNEAQ (reference sequence).